Following are 2 T cell receptor beta chains from one sample sequenced in a study of cytomegalovirus exposure and HLA in healthy donors. In the PCR, 60 Vbeta and 13 Jbeta primers were used. Sequencing was performed with immunoSEQ multiplex PCR; in TCRdb, only in-frame clones are kept and a portion is missing. The sample records 150,000 to 200,000 clones, around 80% being singletons. Sequencing input: PBMCs. These receptors were obtained from a woman aged 45-60 years in good health and CMV-seropositive.

The rearrangement joins TRBV7-2 to TRBJ2-3; TRBD2 is a possible D gene (5 bases). V was clipped by 6 bases and J by 5 bases, with 9 bases between them. Germline V gene sequence: CDR1 SGHTA, CDR2 FQGNSA. This CDR3 comprises 12 residues. This CDR3 reads CASRQAGDTQYF. The DNA for the CDR3 is TGTGCCAGCAGGCAGGCGGGAGATACGCAGTATTTT.

This chain joins TRBV7-2 and TRBJ2-2; 8 nucleotides match TRBD2. Germline assignment: CDR1 SGHTA and CDR2 FQGNSA. The CDR3 extends over 15 amino acids. After removal of 5 bases from V and 8 bases from J, the junction contained 10 bases not matched to a gene. The CDR3 spells CASSEGVAGRGELFF. Written as DNA, the CDR3 is TGTGCCAGCAGCGAGGGGGTAGCGGGAAGGGGGGAGCTGTTTTTT.